This record looks at one TCR beta chain sequence and its context. Its antigen is currently not known. For each sample, TRB amplification used approximately 230 ng of peripheral blood genomic DNA, equal to roughly 38,000 genome equivalents. To amplify TRB rearrangements, a touch-down multiplex PCR protocol was run with the TRB-A and TRB-B primer pools combined in a single tube. Illumina adapters and sample indices were added to the amplicons through two consecutive PCR reactions performed with Phusion HS II polymerase. The amplicons were gel-purified using the NucleoSpin Gel and PCR Clean-up kit, after which quantification was performed by Qubit and quality was checked on an Agilent 2100 Bioanalyzer. Libraries were sequenced on an Illumina MiSeq using 600-cycle, single-indexed, paired-end runs. Turning to the authors' computational methods: MiXCR version 2.1.12, together with the default MiXCR reference library, was used to align and assemble the TRB reads. A clone was defined by each unique CDR3 nucleotide sequence, and analysis was restricted to productive sequences with at least two reads. To assess repertoire diversity, an R script computed alpha-parameterized diversity profiles (alpha 0 to 5), which included the Shannon (alpha 1) and Simpson (alpha 2) indices. The tcR package was used to compute combinatorial TRB VJ usage, and cohorts were compared on this usage by principal component analysis with ade4. GLIPH was used to cluster TCRbeta CDR3s in pairs of cohorts matched for age and read depth, and a Wilcoxon test was used to compare cluster frequencies. TCRdb reanalyzed the reads, keeping one entry per CDR3 protein sequence and omitting DNA. These V and J calls are TCRdb output, not the study's own analysis. The sample table gives more than 1,300 distinct CDR3 sequences. The ten largest clonotypes hold approximately 47% of the sample.

The source of the sample is a study of T cell clusters in autoimmune cytopenias (dated by TCRdb to about 2019). Background on the whole study: A median TRB sequencing depth of 50,000 or so reads per sample was reached, and a median of roughly 2,500 distinct TRB clonotypes per sample was obtained. TRB and IGH repertoires from peripheral blood were sequenced in autoimmune cytopenia patients at active disease and during treatment follow-up, with healthy, CLL and autoimmune hepatitis controls included alongside. The study was designed to test whether a disease-specific immune repertoire signature usable as a blood-based biomarker is carried by autoimmune cytopenia patients.

The paper's findings and limits, for the study overall: Healthy donors had almost three times as many exclusive TRB clusters as active autoimmune hepatitis patients, a finding consistent with an autoimmunity-wide signature. TRB repertoire shifts, with less even repertoires observed in secondary cytopenia and CLL, were mostly attributed to lymphoma bias rather than autoimmunity. In the comparison of secondary cytopenia with CLL, the cluster-lack signature was not observed, apparently because the dominant lymphoma-associated repertoire masked the signature. GLIPH suggested that primary autoimmune cytopenia patients lacked physiological T cell clusters: 51 clusters were exclusive to healthy donors versus 17 exclusive to patients. The T cell clusters were defined only in silico, and the functional role of the clusters still needed to be validated experimentally.

Sequencing was carried out using peripheral blood. The sequence was obtained from a human donor with an autoimmune cytopenia or autoimmune hepatitis (not recorded which).

The CDR3 protein sequence reads: CASSLGVAGATEQYF. Recombination connected TRBV7-9 to TRBJ2-7; TCRdb returns TRBD2, unconfirmable since there is no DNA. CDR1 and CDR2, looked up from the germline V gene (reference sequence), are SEHNR and FQNEAQ. The CDR3 starts with the cysteine, ends with the phenylalanine, and has 15 residues. No nucleotide data were recorded.